This T cell receptor (beta chain) comes out of a study of post-analysis software for immune sequencing data. Study details: Recorded disease courses covered relapsing-remitting, secondary progressive and progressive-relapsing multiple sclerosis. Some patients had no subtype annotation.

Broader study findings: Relative to controls, patients with multiple sclerosis showed significantly lower normalized Chao1 diversity. Roughly five TRBV segments were significantly more frequent in patients than in controls. TRBV5-6, TRBV5-1 and TRBV20-1 were among these segments.

Unique molecular identifiers were carried by the TCR beta cDNA libraries. TCRdb reprocessed the PCR reads via MiXCR and lists one record per CDR3 protein. The table includes hundreds of thousands of distinct CDR3 sequences, approximately 60% detected once. The CDR3 runs to 15 residues. The germline V and J ends were trimmed by 4 bases and 9 bases, with 19 bases remaining between them. The germline V gene encodes CDR1 SGHDN and CDR2 FVKESK. Details on this clonotype: Its antigen is currently unknown.

This chain joins TRBV14 and TRBJ2-1, with D possibly TRBD2 on 7 matching bases. The TCR was taken from a girl aged 2 to 10 with multiple sclerosis. Specimen: blood. CDR3 in DNA: TGTGCCAGCAGCCCCAGGGGAGGTAGGGGGGGTGAGCAGTTCTTC. Amino acids: CASSPRGGRGGEQFF.